This T cell receptor beta chain stems from a study of shared clonotypes between healthy human individuals. Overall study results and limits: Generally, naive subsets (rather than memory subsets) showed larger estimated richness. For naive CD4 cells, around 5.1% of clonotypes were shared across a few donors.

About this clone: Its antigen is not known.

Deep-level running was used for the assay. The genomic DNA of each subset was split evenly across several immunoSEQ plates. Clones were read by immunoSEQ multiplex PCR, and TCRdb kept only the in-frame ones, dropping some. This sample has 1.5 million to 2.5 million clones; just under 95% occur once, and the top ten carry 0.9% to 1.5%. Naive CD8 cells comprised CD45RO-negative, CCR7-positively selected cells, excluding terminally differentiated effector memory CD45RA+ cells. This CDR3 is built from 14 residues. V gave up 3 bases and J gave up 4 bases; unmatched junction bases: 5. Germline CDR1 MNHEY, CDR2 SMNVEV (reference sequence).

Material for sequencing was naive CD8+ T cells sorted from blood. The chain couples TRBV27 to TRBJ1-2; 7 nucleotides agree with TRBD1. The TCR sequence derives from a man aged 18 to 35 in good health. CDR3 coding DNA: TGTGCCAGCAGTTTCGGAGGGGGCACCTATGGCTACACCTTC. This sequence encodes CASSFGGGTYGYTF.